Included here is one T cell receptor beta chain sequence, with context. The sample comes from a study of blood T cell repertoires in COVID-19. About the research overall: Whether acute or convalescent, the COVID-19 samples came from the United States, Italy and Spain. From T cells, B-cell-depleted T cells, or PBMCs came the material, which was cDNA or gDNA.

The participants were between about 18 and 90 years old and came from roughly 25 US areas. Cohort allocation depended upon clinical history that participants reported. Assay: immunoSEQ multiplex PCR; the TCRdb copy retains only in-frame clones and omits some. The table lists some 150,000 clones, 89% of them singletons, with roughly 0.77% in the top ten. The material sequenced was PBMCs or T cells enriched from blood (not recorded which). The receptor was derived from a woman between 18 and 30 years old who had recovered from COVID-19.

CDR3 DNA: TGTGCCAGCAAACGGGATTGGAATTCACCCCTCCACTTT. Amino acids: CASKRDWNSPLHF. The chain carries TRBV12-3 or TRBV12-4 and TRBJ1-6, with D hard to call. Trimming removed 7 bases at V and 7 bases at J, with 11 bases between. There are 13 residues in the CDR3.